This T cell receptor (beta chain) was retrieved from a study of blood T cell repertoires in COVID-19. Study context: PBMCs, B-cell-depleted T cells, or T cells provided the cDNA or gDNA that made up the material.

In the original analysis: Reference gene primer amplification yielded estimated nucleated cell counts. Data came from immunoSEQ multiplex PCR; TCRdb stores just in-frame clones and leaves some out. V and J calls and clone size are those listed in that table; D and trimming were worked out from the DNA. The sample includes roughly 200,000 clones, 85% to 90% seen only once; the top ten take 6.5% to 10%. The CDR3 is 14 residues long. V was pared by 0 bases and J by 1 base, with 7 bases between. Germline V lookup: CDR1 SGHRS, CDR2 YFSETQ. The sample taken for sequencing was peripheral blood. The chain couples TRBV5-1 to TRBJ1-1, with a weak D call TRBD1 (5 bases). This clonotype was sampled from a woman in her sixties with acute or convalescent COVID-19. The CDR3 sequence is CASSLVGGNTEAFF. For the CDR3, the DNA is TGCGCCAGCAGCTTGGTCGGGGGGAACACTGAAGCTTTCTTT.